Below are 32 T cell receptor beta chains sequenced from a single sample in a study of molecular identifiers for immune sequencing clone quantification. In TCRdb, the PCR reads were re-called with MiXCR into one record per CDR3 protein. The sample contains approximately 550,000 distinct CDR3 sequences, around a fifth of which appear only once. Sequencing input: naive CD8+ T cells from blood, with Jurkat cell RNA spiked in. Subset meaning: FACS-sorted CD8+CD4-CCR7+CD45RA+ naive T cells. All receptors come from a human donor in good health. Some libraries in this study had Jurkat cell RNA spiked in.

This clonotype was observed a few times. V usage is TRBV15 and J usage is TRBJ1-5, with a tentative D call TRBD1 (5 bases). Germline loops: CDR1 LNHNV, CDR2 YYDKDF (reference sequence). V was shortened by 0 bases and J by 6 bases, with 12 bases between the two germline ends. The CDR3 totals 15 residues. The CDR3 DNA is TGTGCCACCAGCAGAGACCAGGGCGGAGGTCAGCCCCAGCATTTT. Encoded protein: CATSRDQGGGQPQHF.

This clonotype was seen only a few times. The chain combines TRBV19 with TRBJ2-3; 7 nucleotides line up with TRBD1. The CDR3 totals 18 residues. CDR1 is LNHDA, CDR2 SQIVND, per germline (reference sequence). V lost 5 bases, J lost 1 base, and 15 bases stayed unmatched. The CDR3 spells CASSPQTGRVWGTDTQYF. The DNA for the CDR3 is TGTGCCAGTAGTCCCCAGACAGGGAGAGTCTGGGGCACAGATACGCAGTATTTT.

The chain employs TRBV9 and TRBJ2-7; D tentatively reads TRBD1 or TRBD2 (5 bases each). CDR3 length: 14 residues. V lost 0 bases and J 0 bases, leaving 7 bases between the germline ends. Germline V gene data show CDR1 as SGDLS and CDR2 as YYNGEE. The CDR3 DNA reads as TGTGCCAGCAGCGTAGTGGGGGACTCCTACGAGCAGTACTTC. It translates to CASSVVGDSYEQYF.

This clonotype was observed a handful of times. The chain has TRBV27 and TRBJ1-2; tentatively, D is TRBD1 (6 bases). The CDR3 totals 15 residues. Per germline, CDR1 MNHEY and CDR2 SMNVEV (reference sequence). V lost 7 bases and J lost 6, with 21 bases in between. CDR3 loop: CASTQTLEGGDGYTF. The CDR3 nucleotides are TGTGCCAGCACCCAAACCCTTGAGGGGGGCGATGGCTACACCTTC.

This clonotype has at least ten counts. This chain links TRBV5-4 with TRBJ2-2; D remains ambiguous. V lost 2 bases and J 5 bases, leaving 19 bases between the germline ends. Germline CDR1 reads SGHNT; CDR2 reads YYREEE (reference sequence). The CDR3 runs to 17 residues. The CDR3 region is CASSFKAVPFWTGELFF. CDR3 coding DNA: TGTGCCAGCAGCTTTAAAGCCGTACCTTTTTGGACCGGGGAGCTGTTTTTT.

The rearrangement links TRBV19 to TRBJ1-1, with 7 positions matching TRBD1. With V trimmed by 4 bases and J by 1 base, 6 bases remained unmatched. Germline V gene sequence: CDR1 LNHDA, CDR2 SQIVND (reference sequence). The CDR3 has 15 amino acids. The CDR3 is CASSTPRTGNTEAFF. The CDR3 coding sequence is TGTGCCAGTAGTACCCCACGGACAGGGAACACTGAAGCTTTCTTT.

Details on this clonotype: The junction differs from germline at one of its ends, possibly a read error. The chain couples TRBV7-9 to TRBJ1-1; 9 bases line up with TRBD1. Germline loops: CDR1 SEHNR, CDR2 FQNEAQ (reference sequence). CDR3 size: 15 residues. CDR3 DNA sequence: TGTGCCAGCAGCCTACGGACAGGGGCGAACACTGAAGCTCTCTTT. Residues: CASSLRTGANTEALF. The full variable domain, in which reference TRBV7-9 and TRBJ1-1 provide the parts outside the CDR3, is DTGVSQNPRHKITKRGQNVTFRCDPISEHNRLYWYRQTLGQGPEFLTYFQNEAQLEKSRLLSDRFSAERPKGSFSTLEIQRTEQGDSAMYLCASSLRTGANTEALFGQGTRLTVV.

The V gene is TRBV6-1, the J gene TRBJ1-1; 8 bases fit TRBD1. Losses at the gene ends were 5 bases for V and 2 bases for J; bases not matched to a gene: 7. CDR1 and CDR2 from the germline V gene are MNHNS and SASEGT. The CDR3 extends over 15 amino acids. The CDR3 loop is CASSITGTGNTEAFF. The CDR3 nucleotides read TGTGCCAGCAGTATCACCGGGACAGGAAACACTGAAGCTTTCTTT.

Regarding this clonotype: A read error is possible here, since a much larger clone lies one base away. It is likely a read error, because the conserved phenylalanine at the end of the CDR3 is missing. This sequence joins TRBV19 and TRBJ2-3; D gene unclear. The CDR3 loop spans 16 amino acids. Trimming left V 0 bases short and J 0 bases short, with 10 bases between. Germline V gene data show CDR1 as LNHDA and CDR2 as SQIVND (reference sequence). The CDR3 DNA reads TGTGCCAGTAGTATAGACGCAGATCCTAGCACAGATACGCAGTATTCT. It encodes CASSIDADPSTDTQYS.

The rearrangement uses TRBV19 and TRBJ1-5; no reliable D call. Germline V lookup: CDR1 LNHDA, CDR2 SQIVND (reference sequence). The CDR3 runs 15 residues. V was clipped by 3 bases and J by 2 bases, with 11 bases between them. CDR3 residues: CASSMLEVGNQPQHF. CDR3 bases: TGTGCCAGTAGTATGCTGGAGGTTGGCAATCAGCCCCAGCATTTT. The entire variable domain, with the rest obtained from reference TRBV19 and TRBJ1-5, is as follows: DGGITQSPKYLFRKEGQNVTLSCEQNLNHDAMYWYRQDPGQGLRLIYYSQIVNDFQKGDIAEGYSVSREKKESFPLTVTSAQKNPTAFYLCASSMLEVGNQPQHFGDGTRLSIL.

This clonotype was observed at least ten times. This chain links TRBV20-1 with TRBJ2-2; TRBD2 aligns across 8 bases. V trimming: 5 bases; J trimming: 3 bases; junction bases outside the gene matches: 8. This CDR3 spans 15 amino acids. CDR1 is DFQATT and CDR2 is SNEGSKA in the germline V gene (reference sequence). This CDR3 is CSARTSRHYTGELFF. The CDR3 nucleotides read TGCAGTGCTCGGACTAGCCGACACTACACCGGGGAGCTGTTTTTT.

This clonotype was seen a handful of times. V gene TRBV6-5 combines with J gene TRBJ2-7; 7 nucleotides match TRBD2. J lost 3 bases, V lost 0 bases, and 8 bases had no gene match. This CDR3 is built from 16 residues. Germline V gene data show CDR1 as MNHEY and CDR2 as SVGAGI. The CDR3 sequence is CASSYSGGGGLYEQYF. Written as DNA, the CDR3 is TGTGCCAGCAGTTACTCGGGGGGGGGAGGCCTCTACGAGCAGTACTTC.

Turning to this clonotype: A single base separates this from a much larger clone, so it may be a read error. The gene calls are TRBV6-6 and TRBJ1-5; D gene ambiguous. Trimming shortened V by 8 bases and J by 0 bases, and 14 bases separated the two germline ends. Germline V gene sequence: CDR1 MNHNY, CDR2 SVGAGI (reference sequence). This CDR3 has 15 amino acids. CDR3 sequence (DNA): TGTGCCAGCGGAAAAGGACGGTATAGCAATCAGCCCCAGCATTTT. The encoded protein is CASGKGRYSNQPQHF.

This chain links TRBV27 with TRBJ1-5; no reliable D call. The CDR3 is made up of 12 amino acids. Germline assignment: CDR1 MNHEY and CDR2 SMNVEV (reference sequence). Deletions cut 6 bases from V and 4 bases from J, with 7 bases between. CDR3 residues: CASRSRNQPQHF. The CDR3 DNA sequence: TGTGCCAGCAGATCACGGAATCAGCCCCAGCATTTT.

As regards this clonotype: This may arise from a read error, as a much more abundant clone is one base away. The conserved closing phenylalanine or tryptophan is absent in this CDR3, likely reflecting a read error. The CDR3 nucleotides read TGCGCCAGCAGCCAAGACATTAGCAATCAGCCCCAGCATCTT. Translated, it gives CASSQDISNQPQHL. The J gene is TRBJ1-5, the V gene TRBV4-1; no definite D call. The length of the CDR3 is 14 residues. The V end was cut by 0 bases, the J end by 0 bases, with 3 bases between. In germline, CDR1 is MGHRA, CDR2 YSYEKL.

The gene calls are TRBV6-2 or TRBV6-3 and TRBJ2-3; perhaps TRBD1 as D (6 bases). The germline gives CDR1 MNHEY, CDR2 SVGEGT. The CDR3 totals 13 residues. V lost 6 bases, J lost 3 bases, and 10 bases lay in between. The CDR3 nucleotides are TGTGCCAGCAGAAACAGGGTGACAGATACGCAGTATTTT. Translated: CASRNRVTDTQYF.

This clonotype was seen repeatedly, ten times or more. For the CDR3, the DNA is TGTGCCAGCAGCTTAGAGGAGGGGAGAAACTCCTACAATGAGCAGTTCTTC. It specifies CASSLEEGRNSYNEQFF. The chain employs TRBV11-2 and TRBJ2-1, with D perhaps matching TRBD2 (6 bases). Trimming shortened V by 0 bases and J by 0 bases, and 12 bases separated the two germline ends. Looked up from germline, CDR1 is SGHAT and CDR2 is FQNNGV. The CDR3 is 17 residues long. The full variable domain, completed using reference TRBV11-2 and TRBJ2-1, is EAGVAQSPRYKIIEKRQSVAFWCNPISGHATLYWYQQILGQGPKLLIQFQNNGVVDDSQLPKDRFSAERLKGVDSTLKIQPAKLEDSAVYLCASSLEEGRNSYNEQFFGPGTRLTVL.

This clonotype was counted between two and nine times. J is TRBJ2-7 and V is TRBV4-2; D gene uncertain. The germline V gene has CDR1 LGHNA and CDR2 YNFKEQ. This CDR3 comprises 14 residues. V lost 2 bases and J 0 bases, leaving 8 bases between the germline ends. This CDR3 is CASSQWSSSYEQYF. The CDR3 region has the DNA TGTGCCAGCAGCCAATGGTCCAGCTCCTACGAGCAGTACTTC.

This clonotype was recorded many times. One end of the junction does not line up with germline, which may come from a read error. This chain links TRBV24-1 with TRBJ2-3, with D possibly matching TRBD2 (5 bases). This CDR3 region has 13 residues. Germline CDR1 and CDR2: KGHDR and SFDVKD. The CDR3 region is CATSEGASETQYF. For the CDR3, the DNA is TGTGCCACCAGTGAGGGAGCGTCAGAGACGCAGTATTTT.

Ten or more counts support this clonotype. The CDR3 spells CASHLTPNYGYTF. The CDR3 DNA reads TGTGCCAGCCACTTGACACCTAACTATGGCTACACCTTC. The chain has TRBV6-5 and TRBJ1-2, with no clear D. V was cut by 8 bases and J by 0 bases, with 10 bases left in between. This CDR3 is built from 13 residues. Germline CDR1 reads MNHEY; CDR2 reads SVGAGI.

This chain joins TRBV2 and TRBJ1-5, with 7 bases aligning to TRBD1. The CDR3 extends over 17 amino acids. Germline loops: CDR1 SNHLY, CDR2 FYNNEI. V lost 4 bases, J lost 0 bases, and 9 bases stayed unmatched. CDR3 loop: CASSGLGDSLSNQPQHF. The DNA for the CDR3 is TGTGCCAGCAGTGGGTTGGGGGACAGTCTTAGCAATCAGCCCCAGCATTTT.

This clonotype showed up many times. The rearrangement uses TRBV2 and TRBJ1-1; D is undetermined. V lost 5 bases, J lost 5 bases, and 12 bases lay in between. This CDR3 is built from 13 residues. Germline CDR1 reads SNHLY; CDR2 reads FYNNEI. CDR3 nucleotides: TGTGCCAGCAGTAAACCTCTGGAAACTGAAGCTTTCTTT. This sequence encodes CASSKPLETEAFF.

To note about this clonotype: It may be a read error: a sequence one base away is much more abundant. The V gene is TRBV4-3, the J gene TRBJ2-5, with a possible D match to TRBD2 (5 bases). The length of the CDR3 is 15 residues. CDR1 is LGHNA and CDR2 is YSLEER in the germline V gene. CDR3 amino acids: CASSQDIAHQETQHF. The CDR3 DNA follows: TGCGCCAGCAGCCAAGATATAGCGCACCAAGAGACCCAGCACTTC.

The table lists this clonotype with many counts. The chain is built from TRBV7-6 and TRBJ1-3; D is unclear. The ends were cut back, 2 bases at V and 4 bases at J, with 6 bases in the middle. The CDR3 is 13 residues long. CDR1 is SGHVS, CDR2 FNYEAQ, per germline. The CDR3 nucleotides are TGTGCCAGCAGCTTATACGAAGGAAACACCATATATTTT. Amino acids: CASSLYEGNTIYF. Based on the CDR3 plus reference TRBV7-6 and TRBJ1-3, the full variable domain is GAGVSQSPRYKVTKRGQDVALRCDPISGHVSLYWYRQALGQGPEFLTYFNYEAQQDKSGLPNDRFSAERPEGSISTLTIQRTEQRDSAMYRCASSLYEGNTIYFGEGSWLTVV.

The rearrangement links TRBV7-6 to TRBJ2-7, with 13 bases fitting TRBD2. After removal of 6 bases from V and 5 bases from J, the junction contained 10 bases not matched to a gene. CDR1 is SGHVS, CDR2 FNYEAQ, per germline. The CDR3 loop spans 16 amino acids. The CDR3 nucleotides are TGTGCCAGCAGTTCTAAAGGACTAGCGGGGGAAGACGAGCAGTACTTC. Translation gives CASSSKGLAGEDEQYF.

A remark on this clonotype: No conserved phenylalanine or tryptophan ends this CDR3, so it is likely a read error. The V gene is TRBV6-2 or TRBV6-3, the J gene TRBJ1-1, with D perhaps matching TRBD1 (5 bases). The CDR3 contains 11 residues. Germline CDR1 MNHEY, CDR2 SVGEGT. Trimming removed 6 bases from V and 11 bases from J, with 13 bases in between. CDR3 bases: TGTGCCAGCAGGGCGACAGTAGACGCTTTCCTT. This translates into CASRATVDAFL.

The chain employs TRBV25-1 and TRBJ2-7; TRBD2 is a possible D gene (6 bases). The ends were cut back, 7 bases at V and 2 bases at J, with 15 bases in the middle. The CDR3 is made up of 14 amino acids. Germline CDR1 is MGHDK and CDR2 is SYGVNS. CDR3 coding DNA: TGTGCCAGCATGAATAGCGGCTCCACCTACGAGCAGTACTTC. It is translated as CASMNSGSTYEQYF.

This clonotype was counted at least ten times. The chain uses TRBV19 and TRBJ1-5, with D unclear. Trimming took 3 bases from V and 7 from J, leaving 7 bases between them. The CDR3 consists of 12 residues. Germline V gives CDR1 LNHDA, CDR2 SQIVND (reference sequence). This chain's CDR3 is CASSIWRQPQHF. The CDR3 region has the DNA TGTGCCAGTAGTATTTGGCGGCAGCCCCAGCATTTT.

For this clonotype: Possible read error: a much larger clone is one base away. V and J are TRBV7-3 and TRBJ2-3; D tentatively fits TRBD1 or TRBD2 (5 bases each). V was shortened by 5 bases and J by 3 bases, with 24 bases between the two germline ends. The CDR3 covers 18 residues. In germline, CDR1 is SGHTA, CDR2 FQGTGA. The CDR3 DNA reads as TGTGCCAGCAGCCTGAAAGTCCGGGACCCCCGAGGAACAGATACGCAGTATTTT. It translates to CASSLKVRDPRGTDTQYF.

The V and J genes are TRBV2 and TRBJ2-7; D might be TRBD2 (5 bases). The V gene lost 6 bases and the J gene lost 3 bases, with 9 bases spanning the gap. This CDR3 is 12 amino acids long. From germline, CDR1 is SNHLY and CDR2 FYNNEI. CDR3 in amino acids: CASRGEDYEQYF. DNA for the CDR3: TGTGCCAGCAGGGGAGAGGACTACGAGCAGTACTTC.

This clonotype was seen ten or more times. This sequence joins TRBV4-1 and TRBJ2-3; D unresolved. V lost 1 base, J lost 0 bases, and 11 bases lay in between. The CDR3 loop spans 16 amino acids. Germline V gene data show CDR1 as MGHRA and CDR2 as YSYEKL. The CDR3 loop reads CASSQVPGSSTDTQYF. The CDR3 region has the DNA TGCGCCAGCAGCCAAGTTCCAGGTTCTAGCACAGATACGCAGTATTTT.

To note about this clonotype: A much larger clonotype is one base distant, so this may be a read error. This sequence joins TRBV20-1 and TRBJ2-1; D is unresolved. The CDR3 extends over 13 amino acids. V lost 3 bases and J 10 bases, leaving 16 bases between the germline ends. Germline V lookup: CDR1 DFQATT, CDR2 SNEGSKA (reference sequence). CDR3 region: CSASSWGLREQFF. DNA of the CDR3: TGCAGTGCTAGTTCTTGGGGTCTGAGGGAGCAGTTCTTC.